One sample yielded the 21 T cell receptor beta chains listed below, sequenced in a study of tumor-infiltrating lymphocytes in oesophageal squamous cell carcinoma. TCRdb re-called the PCR reads through MiXCR, storing one row per CDR3 protein. This table holds approximately 20,000 distinct CDR3 sequences, over 40% found once. Sequenced sample: normal esophageal tissue next to the tumor. These receptors were taken from a male donor with esophageal squamous cell carcinoma.

For this clonotype: It may be a read error: a sequence one base away is much more abundant. V usage is TRBV7-7 and J usage is TRBJ2-1; possibly TRBD1 or TRBD2 for D (5 bases each). Germline CDR1 and CDR2: SSHAT and FNYEAQ (reference sequence). There are 15 residues in the CDR3. For the CDR3, the DNA is TGTGCCAGCAGCTCAAGTGGGGGTTCCTGCAATGAGCAGTTCTTC. It is translated as CASSSSGGSCNEQFF.

In DNA, the CDR3 is TGTGCCAGCAGCAACGCGGTAGCGGGAGCCCGCGAGCAGTACTTC. Amino acid sequence: CASSNAVAGAREQYF. This chain links TRBV11-2 with TRBJ2-5; TRBD2 agrees at 9 bases. TRBJ2-7 matches the DNA end more closely, so the J call is doubtful. CDR1 and CDR2 (germline): SGHAT, FQNNGV. This CDR3 region has 15 residues.

There are many counts of this clonotype. V and J are TRBV4-1 and TRBJ2-2, with 7 bases lining up with TRBD2. Germline V lookup: CDR1 MGHRA, CDR2 YSYEKL. CDR3 length equals 16 residues. J gave up 6 bases and V 0 bases, and 7 bases lay outside the gene matches. The CDR3 is CASSQESRAGAGELFF. The DNA for the CDR3 is TGCGCCAGCAGCCAAGAATCCCGGGCGGGAGCCGGGGAGCTGTTTTTT.

This clonotype was counted at least ten times. The V and J genes are TRBV28 and TRBJ2-1, with D possibly TRBD2 on 5 matching bases. Trimming cost V 6 bases and J 4 bases, with 7 bases left between them. The CDR3 sequence is 12 residues long. Germline-derived CDR1 and CDR2 are MDHEN and SYDVKM. The CDR3 DNA sequence: TGTGCCAGCAGCCGGGGATACAATGAGCAGTTCTTC. Its protein is CASSRGYNEQFF.

The V and J genes are TRBV11-1 and TRBJ1-1; D may be TRBD1 (6 bases). The end of the DNA is better explained by TRBJ2-7, so the J call may be wrong. CDR3 length: 13 residues. Germline CDR1 SGHAT, CDR2 FQDESV (reference sequence). CDR3 region: CASSQVQGGEQYF. DNA for the CDR3: TGTGCCAGCAGCCAAGTACAGGGTGGGGAGCAGTACTTC.

This clonotype was seen at least ten times. The CDR3: CASSLLQGADTQYF. The CDR3 DNA follows: TGCGCCAGCAGCTTATTACAGGGGGCAGATACGCAGTATTTT. The chain recombines TRBV5-1 with TRBJ2-3, with 8 positions matching TRBD1. V dropped 2 bases and J dropped 4; count of bases not matched to a gene: 3. The CDR3 loop spans 14 amino acids. CDR1 SGHRS and CDR2 YFSETQ come from the germline V gene.

The V call is TRBV7-8, the J call TRBJ2-6; 8 nucleotides match TRBD1. The J call is in doubt because the DNA end fits TRBJ2-1 better. Germline lookup yields CDR1 SGHVS and CDR2 FQNEAQ. The length of the CDR3 is 14 residues. CDR3 in amino acids: CASSLAQGGAEQFF. The CDR3 nucleotides read TGTGCCAGCAGCTTAGCACAGGGGGGTGCCGAGCAGTTCTTC.

The chain is built from TRBV7-2 and TRBJ2-3, with TRBD2 matching 8 bases. Germline CDR1 reads SGHTA; CDR2 reads FQGNSA. This CDR3 is built from 16 residues. V lost 5 bases to trimming and J lost 2 bases; unmatched junction nucleotides: 9. The CDR3 loop reads CASSQGLAGNTDTQYF. CDR3 DNA: TGTGCCAGCAGCCAGGGGCTAGCGGGTAACACAGATACGCAGTATTTT.

This clonotype has at least ten counts. The genes are TRBV7-9 and TRBJ2-7; the D is unclear. The V gene's germline CDR1 is SEHNR and CDR2 FQNEAQ (reference sequence). V gave up 3 bases and J gave up 2 bases, with 14 bases separating them. The length of the CDR3 is 15 residues. The CDR3 sequence is CASSLNQLEPYEQYF. Here the CDR3 DNA reads TGTGCCAGCAGCTTGAATCAATTGGAACCCTACGAGCAGTACTTC.

By proportion, this clonotype is medium-sized. The chain has TRBV19 and TRBJ2-1, with 7 bases fitting TRBD1. The CDR3 covers 13 residues. Germline assignment: CDR1 LNHDA and CDR2 SQIVND (reference sequence). The junction had 2 bases not matched to a gene; V was cut back by 6 bases and J by 3 bases. CDR3 amino acids: CASSRGNYNEQFF. DNA for the CDR3: TGTGCCAGTAGCAGGGGGAACTACAATGAGCAGTTCTTC.

This clonotype was counted at least ten times. The chain couples TRBV5-1 to TRBJ2-5; maybe TRBD2 (5 bases). Trimming took off 2 bases at V and 5 bases at J, with 22 bases between the two ends. Germline CDR1 is SGHRS and CDR2 is YFSETQ. The CDR3 has 17 amino acids. CDR3 sequence (DNA): TGCGCCAGCAGCTTAACTGGGAGCCCCGCGCAATTGGAGACCCAGTACTTC. Translated: CASSLTGSPAQLETQYF. Full variable domain (outside the CDR3, taken from reference TRBV5-1 and TRBJ2-5): KAGVTQTPRYLIKTRGQQVTLSCSPISGHRSVSWYQQTPGQGLQFLFEYFSETQRNKGNFPGRFSGRQFSNSRSEMNVSTLELGDSALYLCASSLTGSPAQLETQYFGPGTRLLVL.

The rearrangement uses TRBV6-6 and TRBJ2-5, with TRBD1 identical over 9 bases. The J call may not be correct, given that the DNA end is closer to TRBJ2-1. The CDR3 is 15 residues long. Looked up from germline, CDR1 is MNHNY and CDR2 is SVGAGI (reference sequence). CDR3 DNA sequence: TGTGCCAGCAGTTACACCGGGACAGGGAGCAATGAGCAGTTCTTC. It yields the protein CASSYTGTGSNEQFF.

This clonotype showed up many times. The rearrangement uses TRBV28 and TRBJ1-1, with D possibly TRBD1 on 5 matching bases. CDR1 is MDHEN and CDR2 is SYDVKM in the germline V gene. V lost 8 bases to trimming and J lost 2 bases, with 18 bases between them. There are 15 residues in the CDR3. CDR3 DNA: TGTGCCAGCTCCTCCGACAGTTCAGGAAACACTGAAGCTTTCTTT. Its translation is CASSSDSSGNTEAFF.

The rearrangement links TRBV6-1 to TRBJ2-3; 12 nucleotides agree with TRBD2. Germline values: CDR1 MNHNS, CDR2 SASEGT. The V and J ends lost 5 bases and 3 bases, in that order; junction bases with no gene match: 6. There are 16 residues in the CDR3. CDR3 sequence: CASSSRLAGDTDTQYF. The CDR3 coding sequence is TGTGCCAGCAGTTCTCGACTAGCGGGAGATACAGATACGCAGTATTTT.

This clonotype showed up many times. A much more abundant neighbour one base away suggests this may be a read error. The V gene is TRBV11-3, the J gene TRBJ2-7; 9 nucleotides agree with TRBD2. V gave up 8 bases and J gave up 7 bases; unmatched junction bases: 12. From germline, CDR1 is SGHNT and CDR2 YENEEA. The CDR3 loop spans 14 amino acids. The CDR3 reads CASGGRAGYNEQYF. In DNA form, the CDR3 reads TGTGCCAGCGGCGGGAGGGCCGGGTACAATGAGCAGTACTTC.

J is TRBJ2-4 and V is TRBV6-1; 10 bases agree with TRBD1. The J call may be faulty, since TRBJ2-7 better matches the DNA end. The CDR3 is 15 amino acids. The germline V gene encodes CDR1 MNHNS and CDR2 SASEGT. CDR3 in DNA: TGTGCCAGCAGTGAGCCGGGACAGGGGTTCTACGAGCAGTACTTC. Amino acids: CASSEPGQGFYEQYF.

The sample holds many counts of this clonotype. This chain joins TRBV5-1 and TRBJ2-7; D may be TRBD2 (5 bases). From germline, CDR1 is SGHRS and CDR2 YFSETQ. V was trimmed by 0 bases and J by 2 bases, leaving 12 bases between them. This CDR3 is built from 15 residues. The CDR3 sequence: CASSLGGQRAYEQYF. CDR3 bases: TGCGCCAGCAGCTTGGGAGGGCAGAGGGCCTACGAGCAGTACTTC.

The table lists this clonotype with a few counts. The CDR3 protein is CASSTRLAGAADTQYF. CDR3 coding DNA: TGTGCCAGCAGCACTAGACTAGCGGGAGCGGCAGATACGCAGTATTTT. The chain joins TRBV7-9 to TRBJ2-3; TRBD2 matches at 12 bases. Germline trimming cut 5 bases from V and 4 bases from J; bases unmatched to any gene: 7. Looked up from germline, CDR1 is SEHNR and CDR2 is FQNEAQ (reference sequence). The CDR3 has 16 residues.

The chain recombines TRBV11-2 with TRBJ2-7, with 10 bases fitting TRBD1. The J call is uncertain, as TRBJ2-5 better fits the DNA end. The V gene's germline CDR1 is SGHAT and CDR2 FQNNGV. The CDR3 extends over 14 amino acids. CDR3 in amino acids: CASSWTGGAGTQYF. The CDR3 nucleotides are TGTGCCAGCAGCTGGACAGGGGGGGCGGGGACCCAGTACTTC.

This chain links TRBV20-1 with TRBJ2-1; D may be TRBD2 (12 bases). The CDR3 consists of 21 residues. The V end lost 5 bases, the J end lost 1 base, and 33 bases lay between the germline ends. The germline V gene encodes CDR1 DFQATT and CDR2 SNEGSKA (reference sequence). The CDR3 DNA reads as TGCAGTGCTTTGGGACAGGGGGTTGCTAGCGGGAGGGCCTGGTCCTACAATGAGCAGTTCTTC. Translating it yields CSALGQGVASGRAWSYNEQFF.

This clonotype showed up just a few times. In this CDR3 the conserved last residue, phenylalanine or tryptophan, is missing, so a read error is likely. The DNA is left out, because the CDR3 cannot be placed on it with certainty; the CDR3 is given as TCRdb lists it. The chain employs TRBV19 and TRBJ2-3; the table names TRBD2, a call not compared with the DNA. Germline CDR1 and CDR2: LNHDA and SQIVND (reference sequence). The CDR3 length is 16 residues, termini included. CDR3 region: CASSLAGESVEQFFGP.